The 10 T cell receptor beta chains below all came from one sample that was sequenced in a study of T-cell reconstitution after alpha-beta-depleted transplantation in children. The TCRbeta library was prepared with unique molecular identifiers. TCRdb re-called the PCR reads with MiXCR, one entry per CDR3 protein. The sample lists a few hundred thousand distinct CDR3 sequences, approximately 12% occurring once. The specimen was PBMCs, mostly from graft donor cells, collected 360 days after TCRalphabeta/CD19-depleted stem cell transplant. Every receptor here comes from a male patient younger than 18 who had a stem cell transplant for acute myeloid leukemia, so the T cells may come from the graft donor.

This clonotype appeared a few times. The chain is built from TRBV11-1 and TRBJ2-2; the match to TRBD2 covers 9 bases. The J segment lost 1 base and the V segment lost 5 bases, leaving 5 bases of the junction unmatched. This CDR3 contains 16 residues. From germline, CDR1 is SGHAT and CDR2 FQDESV (reference sequence). For the CDR3, the DNA is TGTGCCAGCAGCACCCGACTAGCGGTGAACACCGGGGAGCTGTTTTTT. It yields the protein CASSTRLAVNTGELFF.

This clonotype was seen repeatedly, ten times or more. The chain uses TRBV12-3 or TRBV12-4 and TRBJ2-2, with unresolved D. The CDR3 extends over 11 amino acids. The V end lost 7 bases, the J end lost 4 bases, and 4 bases lay between the germline ends. The CDR3 nucleotides read TGTGCCAGCACCTCCACCGGGGAGCTGTTTTTT. Residues: CASTSTGELFF.

This clonotype was detected a few times. CDR3 residues: CSVGLLRENIQYF. Here the CDR3 DNA reads TGCAGCGTTGGGTTGCTGCGGGAAAACATTCAGTACTTC. This chain joins TRBV29-1 and TRBJ2-4; tentative D call: TRBD2 (5 bases). Germline V gene sequence: CDR1 SQVTM, CDR2 ANQGSEA. The CDR3 consists of 13 residues. The V gene lost 4 bases and the J gene lost 5 bases, with 12 bases spanning the gap.

This clonotype showed up many times. The genes are TRBV5-1 and TRBJ2-2; D is undetermined. Trimming took off 4 bases at V and 5 bases at J, with 3 bases between the two ends. CDR3 length: 11 residues. In germline, CDR1 is SGHRS, CDR2 YFSETQ. CDR3 sequence (DNA): TGCGCCAGCAGCGTTACCGGGGAGCTGTTTTTT. This codes for CASSVTGELFF.

This clonotype was seen more than once but under ten times. This sequence joins TRBV5-1 and TRBJ2-3; a possible D gene is TRBD2 (6 bases). This CDR3 is built from 16 residues. CDR1 SGHRS and CDR2 YFSETQ come from the germline V gene. V shed 0 bases and J shed 4 bases, with 15 bases lying between them. The CDR3 here is CASSLDLANRADTQYF. The CDR3 nucleotides are TGCGCCAGCAGCTTGGACCTAGCGAATAGGGCAGATACGCAGTATTTT.

This clonotype was picked up a small number of times. CDR3 in amino acids: CATSSPGQVFNQPQHF. For the CDR3, the DNA is TGTGCCACCAGCAGCCCGGGACAGGTCTTCAATCAGCCCCAGCATTTT. The J gene is TRBJ1-5, the V gene TRBV15; 8 bases agree with TRBD1. The germline V gene has CDR1 LNHNV and CDR2 YYDKDF (reference sequence). The CDR3 consists of 16 residues. V lost 3 bases and J lost 3; bases outside the gene matches: 7. The complete variable domain, with remaining parts taken from reference TRBV15 and TRBJ1-5, reads DAMVIQNPRYQVTQFGKPVTLSCSQTLNHNVMYWYQQKSSQAPKLLFHYYDKDFNNEADTPDNFQSRRPNTSFCFLDIRSPGLGDTAMYLCATSSPGQVFNQPQHFGDGTRLSIL.

This clonotype has at least ten counts. The chain has TRBV5-1 and TRBJ2-1; 8 bases are shared with TRBD1. CDR3 length: 15 residues. Germline V gene lookup returns CDR1 SGHRS and CDR2 YFSETQ. V gave up 2 bases and J gave up 4 bases; unmatched junction bases: 5. CDR3 bases: TGCGCCAGCAGCTTTAGTGGGACAGGATACAATGAGCAGTTCTTC. This translates into CASSFSGTGYNEQFF.

The rearrangement links TRBV6-1 to TRBJ2-2; perhaps D is TRBD1 or TRBD2 (6 bases each). V lost 7 bases and J lost 6, with 15 bases in between. The CDR3 covers 14 residues. The germline V gene has CDR1 MNHNS and CDR2 SASEGT. The CDR3 DNA follows: TGTGCCAGCACACCCCACGGGGGCTCCGGGGAGCTGTTTTTT. Translating gives CASTPHGGSGELFF.

In its sample, this clonotype was seen many times. Germline is not matched at one junction end, which may reflect a read error. This chain connects TRBV12-3 or TRBV12-4 to TRBJ2-2; D is unclear. This CDR3 contains 11 residues. The CDR3 DNA is TGCGCACTGGCTCGGGCCGGGGAGCTGTTTTTT. It yields the protein CALARAGELFF.

The V call is TRBV19, the J call TRBJ2-2; TRBD1 agrees at 7 bases. This CDR3 spans 18 amino acids. Germline CDR1 is LNHDA and CDR2 is SQIVND (reference sequence). Germline trimming cut 4 bases from V and 4 bases from J; bases unmatched to any gene: 15. Here the CDR3 DNA reads TGTGCCAGTAGTAAATGGGCAGGGGGTAGCCCAAGCACCGGGGAGCTGTTTTTT. Residues: CASSKWAGGSPSTGELFF.